This T cell receptor (beta chain) was sequenced during a study of a mutant IDH1 vaccine in newly diagnosed glioma. Looking at the study overall: The study started vaccination 4-6 weeks after radiotherapy alone, or with temozolomide cycles. Study outcomes and limitations: Immune responses induced by vaccination arose in 90% to 95% of the patients.

Sequenced by immunoSEQ multiplex PCR; TCRdb stores in-frame clones only, minus some. The table shows under 85,000 clones, with around 85% occurring only once. On this clone itself: Antigen: not known.

The CDR3 runs to 17 residues. Per the germline V gene, CDR1 is SGHRS and CDR2 is YFSETQ. V gave up 7 bases and J gave up 1 base; unmatched junction bases: 14. Time point defined: week 23, last vaccination. In every dose of vaccine, 300 ug of mutant IDH1 20-mer peptide was given alongside topical imiquimod. This specimen was PBMCs, taken from a glioma patient whose treatment included an IDH1 peptide vaccine. This receptor was taken from a woman in her fifties or sixties with glioma. This chain links TRBV5-1 with TRBJ2-3, with TRBD1 matching 8 bases. CDR3 in amino acids: CASEPYHGGQGTDTQYF. CDR3 DNA: TGCGCCAGCGAACCGTACCATGGGGGACAGGGCACAGATACGCAGTATTTT.